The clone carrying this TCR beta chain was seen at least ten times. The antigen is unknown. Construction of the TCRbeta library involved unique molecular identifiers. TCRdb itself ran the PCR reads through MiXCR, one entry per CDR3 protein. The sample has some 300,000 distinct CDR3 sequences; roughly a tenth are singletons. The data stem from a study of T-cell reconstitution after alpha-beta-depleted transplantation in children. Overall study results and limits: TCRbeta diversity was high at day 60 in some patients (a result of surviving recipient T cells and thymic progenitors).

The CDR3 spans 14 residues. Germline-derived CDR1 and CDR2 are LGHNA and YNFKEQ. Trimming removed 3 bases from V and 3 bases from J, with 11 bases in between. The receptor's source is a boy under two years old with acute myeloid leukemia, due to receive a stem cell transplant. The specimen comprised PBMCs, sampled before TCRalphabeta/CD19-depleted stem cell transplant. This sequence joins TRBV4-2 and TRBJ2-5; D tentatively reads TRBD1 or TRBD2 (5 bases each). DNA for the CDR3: TGTGCCAGCAGCCATAGACAGAGGGAAGAGACCCAGTACTTC. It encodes CASSHRQREETQYF.